The present entry profiles one TCR beta chain with its context. The sample carries other DNA sequences with the same CDR3. The CDR3 has 14 amino acids. V was pared by 0 bases and J by 3 bases, with 9 bases between. Germline CDR1 is SGHRS and CDR2 is YFSETQ. This sample was taken from a study of blood T cell repertoires in COVID-19. Followed longitudinally, the Seattle patients had been enrolled during active infection. Profiling relied on immunoSEQ multiplex PCR, and the TCRdb table lists in-frame clones only, not all of them. The sample carries approximately 200,000 clones, 80% to 85% recorded once. The gene calls are TRBV5-1 and TRBJ1-1; D remains ambiguous. Sequencing was done on a sample of peripheral blood. The sequence was collected from a woman older than 75 with COVID-19, enrolled during active disease. CDR3 sequence (DNA): TGCGCCAGCAGCTTGGGGGGAGCGGACACTGAAGCTTTCTTT. This gives the protein CASSLGGADTEAFF. Looking up the rest from reference TRBV5-1 and TRBJ1-1 gives the full variable domain: KAGVTQTPRYLIKTRGQQVTLSCSPISGHRSVSWYQQTPGQGLQFLFEYFSETQRNKGNFPGRFSGRQFSNSRSEMNVSTLELGDSALYLCASSLGGADTEAFFGQGTRLTVV.